This T cell receptor beta chain was sequenced during a study of molecular identifiers for immune sequencing clone quantification. Study-level results: In a background of roughly 970,000 naive cells, spiked Jurkat TCR RNA from one cell was reportedly detectable. Clones exceeding 20 RNA copies carried over 97% of effector molecules but under 1% of naive-cell molecules.

V lost 1 base, J lost 3 bases, and 10 bases lay in between. This CDR3 contains 14 residues. Germline CDR1 is GTSNPN and CDR2 is SVGIG (reference sequence). The use of previously described methods and listed TCR primers produced the bulk TCR libraries. TCRdb called the PCR reads again in MiXCR, with one record for every CDR3 protein. Here the sample spans about half a million distinct CDR3 sequences, around 21% being singletons. Note on this clonotype: The antigen remains unidentified. A much larger clone lies one base from this, so it may be a read error.

This receptor was obtained from a human donor in good health. Some libraries in this study had Jurkat cell RNA spiked in. The sequencing input was naive CD8+ T cells from blood, with Jurkat cell RNA spiked in. The sample's subset: FACS-sorted CD8+CD4-CCR7+CD45RA+ naive T cells. The chain uses TRBV30 and TRBJ2-1, with D unclear. For the CDR3, the DNA is TGTGCCTGGAGTGACAGCAGGATCTACAATGAGCAGTTCTTC. This encodes CAWSDSRIYNEQFF.